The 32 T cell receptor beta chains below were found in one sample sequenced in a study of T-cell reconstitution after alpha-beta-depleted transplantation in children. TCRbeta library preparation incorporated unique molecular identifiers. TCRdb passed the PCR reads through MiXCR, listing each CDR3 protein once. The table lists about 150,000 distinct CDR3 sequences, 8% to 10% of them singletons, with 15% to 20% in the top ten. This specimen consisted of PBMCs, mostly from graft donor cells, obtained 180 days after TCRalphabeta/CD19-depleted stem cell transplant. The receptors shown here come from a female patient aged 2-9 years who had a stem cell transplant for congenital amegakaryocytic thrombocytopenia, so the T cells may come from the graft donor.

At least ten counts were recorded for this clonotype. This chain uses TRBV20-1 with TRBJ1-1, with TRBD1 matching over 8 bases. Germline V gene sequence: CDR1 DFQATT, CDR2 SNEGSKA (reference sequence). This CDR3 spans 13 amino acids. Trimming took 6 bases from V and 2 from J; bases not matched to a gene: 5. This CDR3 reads CSALDRVNTEAFF. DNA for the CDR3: TGCAGTGCGTTGGACAGGGTAAACACTGAAGCTTTCTTT.

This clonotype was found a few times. CDR3 sequence (DNA): TGCAGTGCTAAAGACCAGAGGCAGTACTTC. This gives the protein CSAKDQRQYF. The V call is TRBV20-1, the J call TRBJ2-7; D gene uncertain. The germline V gene encodes CDR1 DFQATT and CDR2 SNEGSKA (reference sequence). The CDR3 spans 10 residues. Trimming pared 4 bases from V and 9 bases from J, leaving 10 bases between.

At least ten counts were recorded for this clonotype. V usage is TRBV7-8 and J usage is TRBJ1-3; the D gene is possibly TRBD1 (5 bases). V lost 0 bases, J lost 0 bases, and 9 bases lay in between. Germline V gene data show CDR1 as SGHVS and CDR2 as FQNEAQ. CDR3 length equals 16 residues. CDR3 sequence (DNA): TGTGCCAGCAGCTTAGCGCGCGGGGGCTCTGGAAACACCATATATTTT. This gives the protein CASSLARGGSGNTIYF. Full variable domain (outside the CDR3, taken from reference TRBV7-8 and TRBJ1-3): GAGVSQSPRYKVAKRGQDVALRCDPISGHVSLFWYQQALGQGPEFLTYFQNEAQLDKSGLPSDRFFAERPEGSVSTLKIQRTQQEDSAVYLCASSLARGGSGNTIYFGEGSWLTVV.

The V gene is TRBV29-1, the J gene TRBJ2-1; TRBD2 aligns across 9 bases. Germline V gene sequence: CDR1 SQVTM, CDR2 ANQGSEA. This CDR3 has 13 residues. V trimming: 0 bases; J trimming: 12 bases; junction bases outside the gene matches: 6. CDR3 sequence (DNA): TGCAGCGTTGAAGATAGCGGGGGCCGTGCGCAGTTCTTC. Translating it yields CSVEDSGGRAQFF.

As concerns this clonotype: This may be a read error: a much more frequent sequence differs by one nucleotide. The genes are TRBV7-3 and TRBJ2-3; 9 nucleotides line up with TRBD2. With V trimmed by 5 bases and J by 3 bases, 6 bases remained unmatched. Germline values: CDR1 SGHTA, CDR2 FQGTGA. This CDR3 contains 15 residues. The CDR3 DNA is TGTGCCAGCAGCAGATTAGCGGGAGTAACAGATACGCAGTATTTT. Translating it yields CASSRLAGVTDTQYF.

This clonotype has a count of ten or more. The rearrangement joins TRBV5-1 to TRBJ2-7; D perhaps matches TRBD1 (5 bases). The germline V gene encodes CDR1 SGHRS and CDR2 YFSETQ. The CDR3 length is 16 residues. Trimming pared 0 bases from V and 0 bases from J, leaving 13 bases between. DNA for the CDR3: TGCGCCAGCAGCTTGGCCGAAAGGGGTAACTCCTACGAGCAGTACTTC. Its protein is CASSLAERGNSYEQYF.

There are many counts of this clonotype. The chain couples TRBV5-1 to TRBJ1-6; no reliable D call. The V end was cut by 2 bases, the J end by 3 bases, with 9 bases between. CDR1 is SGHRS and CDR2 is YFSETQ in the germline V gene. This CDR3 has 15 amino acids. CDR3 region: CASSFGRNYNSPLHF. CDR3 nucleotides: TGCGCCAGCAGCTTCGGGCGGAACTATAATTCACCCCTCCACTTT.

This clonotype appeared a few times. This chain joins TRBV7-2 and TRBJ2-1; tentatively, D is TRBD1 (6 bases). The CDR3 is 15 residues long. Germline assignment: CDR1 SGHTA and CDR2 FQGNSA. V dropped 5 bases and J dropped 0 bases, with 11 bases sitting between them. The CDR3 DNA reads TGTGCCAGCAGCCCCCTGGACAGCTCCTACAATGAGCAGTTCTTC. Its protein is CASSPLDSSYNEQFF.

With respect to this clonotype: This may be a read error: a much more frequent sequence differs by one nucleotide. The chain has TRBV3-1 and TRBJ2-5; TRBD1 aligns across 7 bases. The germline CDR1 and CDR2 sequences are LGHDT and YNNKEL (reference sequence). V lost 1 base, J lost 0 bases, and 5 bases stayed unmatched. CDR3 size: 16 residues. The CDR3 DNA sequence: TGTGCCAGCAGCCAAGTCGGGACAGCGGACCAAGAGACCCAGTACTTC. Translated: CASSQVGTADQETQYF.

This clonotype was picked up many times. CDR3 sequence: CATSGLAGVFNEQFF. CDR3 DNA: TGTGCCACCAGCGGACTAGCGGGAGTCTTCAATGAGCAGTTCTTC. The chain combines TRBV15 with TRBJ2-1; TRBD2 agrees at 13 bases. V gave up 5 bases and J gave up 6 bases; unmatched junction bases: 4. CDR1 and CDR2 from the germline V gene are LNHNV and YYDKDF (reference sequence). The CDR3 extends over 15 amino acids.

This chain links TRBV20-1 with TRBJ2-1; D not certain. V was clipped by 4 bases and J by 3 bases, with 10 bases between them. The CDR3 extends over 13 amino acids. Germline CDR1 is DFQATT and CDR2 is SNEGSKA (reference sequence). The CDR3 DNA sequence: TGCAGTGCTACGACGGGTCGCTACAATGAGCAGTTCTTC. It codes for CSATTGRYNEQFF.

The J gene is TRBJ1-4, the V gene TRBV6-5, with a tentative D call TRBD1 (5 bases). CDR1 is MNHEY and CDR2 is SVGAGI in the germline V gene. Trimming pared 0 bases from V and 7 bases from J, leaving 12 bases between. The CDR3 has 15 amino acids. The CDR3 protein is CASSYSSTGGEKLFF. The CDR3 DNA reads TGTGCCAGCAGTTACTCCAGCACTGGGGGTGAAAAACTGTTTTTT.

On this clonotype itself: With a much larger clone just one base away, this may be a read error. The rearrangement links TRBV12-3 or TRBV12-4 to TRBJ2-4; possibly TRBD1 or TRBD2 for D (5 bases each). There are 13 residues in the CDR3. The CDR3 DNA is TGTGCCAGCAGAAGGGACGGGAAAAACAGTCAGTACTTC. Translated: CASRRDGKNSQYF.

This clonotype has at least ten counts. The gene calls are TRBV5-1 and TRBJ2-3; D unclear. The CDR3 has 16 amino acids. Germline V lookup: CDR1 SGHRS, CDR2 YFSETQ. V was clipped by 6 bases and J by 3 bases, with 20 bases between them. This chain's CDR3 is CASKPNVGLRTDTQYF. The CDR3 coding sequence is TGCGCCAGCAAACCAAACGTGGGTCTCAGGACAGATACGCAGTATTTT.

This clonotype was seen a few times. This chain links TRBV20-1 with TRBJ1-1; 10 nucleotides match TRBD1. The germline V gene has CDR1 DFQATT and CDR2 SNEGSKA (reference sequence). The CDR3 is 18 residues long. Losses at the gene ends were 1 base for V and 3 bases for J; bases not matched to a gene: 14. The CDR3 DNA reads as TGCAGTGCTAGAGCGTCCTCCGGGACAGGGGCTTTGGACACTGAAGCTTTCTTT. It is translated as CSARASSGTGALDTEAFF.

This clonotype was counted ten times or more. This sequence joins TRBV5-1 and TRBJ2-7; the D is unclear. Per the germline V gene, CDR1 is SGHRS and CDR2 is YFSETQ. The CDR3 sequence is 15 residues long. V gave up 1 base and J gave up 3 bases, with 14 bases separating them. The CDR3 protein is CASSLTIGALYEQYF. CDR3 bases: TGCGCCAGCAGCTTGACGATTGGAGCACTCTACGAGCAGTACTTC.

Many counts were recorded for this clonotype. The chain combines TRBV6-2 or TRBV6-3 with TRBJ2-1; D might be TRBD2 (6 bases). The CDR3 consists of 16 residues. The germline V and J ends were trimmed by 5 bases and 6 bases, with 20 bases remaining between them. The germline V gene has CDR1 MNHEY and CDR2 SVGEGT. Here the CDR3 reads CASSPLGSRRTNEQFF. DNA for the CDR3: TGTGCCAGCAGTCCCCTCGGGAGCAGGAGGACCAATGAGCAGTTCTTC.

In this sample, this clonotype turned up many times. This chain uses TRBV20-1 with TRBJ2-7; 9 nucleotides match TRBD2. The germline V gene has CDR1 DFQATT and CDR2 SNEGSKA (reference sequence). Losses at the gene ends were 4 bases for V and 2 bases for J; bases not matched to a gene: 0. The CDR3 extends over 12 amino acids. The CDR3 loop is CSATSGTYEQYF. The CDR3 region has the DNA TGCAGTGCTACTAGCGGGACCTACGAGCAGTACTTC.

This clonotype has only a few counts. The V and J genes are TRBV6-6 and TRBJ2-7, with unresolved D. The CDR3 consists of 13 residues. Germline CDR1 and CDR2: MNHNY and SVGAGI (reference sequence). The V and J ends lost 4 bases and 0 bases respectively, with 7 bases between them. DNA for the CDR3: TGTGCCAGCAGTTCGACGAACTCCTACGAGCAGTACTTC. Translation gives CASSSTNSYEQYF.

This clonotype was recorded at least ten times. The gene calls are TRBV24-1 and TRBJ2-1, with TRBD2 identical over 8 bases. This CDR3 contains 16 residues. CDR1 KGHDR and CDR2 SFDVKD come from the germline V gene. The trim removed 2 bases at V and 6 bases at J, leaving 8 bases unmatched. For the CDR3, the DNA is TGTGCCACCAGTGATTCAAGCGGGAGCGTGTCCAATGAGCAGTTCTTC. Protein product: CATSDSSGSVSNEQFF.

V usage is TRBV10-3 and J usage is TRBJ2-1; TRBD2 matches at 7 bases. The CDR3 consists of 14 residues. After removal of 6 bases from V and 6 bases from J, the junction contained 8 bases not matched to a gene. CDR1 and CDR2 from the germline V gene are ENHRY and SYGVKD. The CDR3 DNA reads TGTGCCATCAGCCCTCGAGCGGGGTCCAATGAGCAGTTCTTC. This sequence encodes CAISPRAGSNEQFF.

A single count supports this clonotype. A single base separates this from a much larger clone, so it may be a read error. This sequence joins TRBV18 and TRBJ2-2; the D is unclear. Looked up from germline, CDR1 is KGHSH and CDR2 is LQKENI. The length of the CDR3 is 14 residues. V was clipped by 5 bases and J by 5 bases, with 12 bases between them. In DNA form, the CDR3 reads TGTGCCAGCTCATCCCCCACGGCGACCGGGGAGCTGTTTTTT. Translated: CASSSPTATGELFF.

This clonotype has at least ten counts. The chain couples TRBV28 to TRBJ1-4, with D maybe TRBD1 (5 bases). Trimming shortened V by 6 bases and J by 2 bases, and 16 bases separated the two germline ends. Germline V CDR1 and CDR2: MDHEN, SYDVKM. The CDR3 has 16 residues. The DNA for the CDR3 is TGTGCCAGCAGCCCAGGAGGGGATTTGACTAATGAAAAACTGTTTTTT. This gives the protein CASSPGGDLTNEKLFF.

The CDR3, as DNA: TGTGCCAGCAGCTTAGACCGGGGTCCCCAGTACTTC. Its translation: CASSLDRGPQYF. The gene calls are TRBV7-6 and TRBJ2-7; perhaps TRBD2 as D (5 bases). CDR3 length: 12 residues. Germline lookup yields CDR1 SGHVS and CDR2 FNYEAQ. Trimming removed 1 base at V and 10 bases at J, with 11 bases between.

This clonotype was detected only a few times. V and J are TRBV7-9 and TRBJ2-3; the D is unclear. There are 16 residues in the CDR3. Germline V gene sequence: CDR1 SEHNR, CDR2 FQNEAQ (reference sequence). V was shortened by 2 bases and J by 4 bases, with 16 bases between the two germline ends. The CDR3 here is CASSLLALGFADTQYF. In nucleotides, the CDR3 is TGTGCCAGCAGCTTACTCGCGTTGGGGTTTGCAGATACGCAGTATTTT.

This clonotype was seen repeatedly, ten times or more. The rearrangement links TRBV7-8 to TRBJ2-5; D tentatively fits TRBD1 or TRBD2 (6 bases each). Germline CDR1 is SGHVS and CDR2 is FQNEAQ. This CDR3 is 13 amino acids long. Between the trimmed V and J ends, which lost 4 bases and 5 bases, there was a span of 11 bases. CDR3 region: CASSYRGLETQYF. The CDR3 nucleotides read TGTGCCAGCAGCTACCGGGGGCTGGAGACCCAGTACTTC.

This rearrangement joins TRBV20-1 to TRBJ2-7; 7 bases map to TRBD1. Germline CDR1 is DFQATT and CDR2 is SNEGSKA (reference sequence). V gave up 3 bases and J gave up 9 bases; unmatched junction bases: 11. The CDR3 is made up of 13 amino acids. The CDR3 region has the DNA TGCAGTGCTAGGGCTTCGACAGGGCACGGGCAGTACTTC. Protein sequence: CSARASTGHGQYF.

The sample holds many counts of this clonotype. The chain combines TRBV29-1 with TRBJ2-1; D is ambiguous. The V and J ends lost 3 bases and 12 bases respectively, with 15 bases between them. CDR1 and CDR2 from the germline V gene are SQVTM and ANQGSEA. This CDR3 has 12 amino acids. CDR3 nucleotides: TGCAGCGTTGACCTATTCAATGAGCGGCAGTTCTTC. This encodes CSVDLFNERQFF.

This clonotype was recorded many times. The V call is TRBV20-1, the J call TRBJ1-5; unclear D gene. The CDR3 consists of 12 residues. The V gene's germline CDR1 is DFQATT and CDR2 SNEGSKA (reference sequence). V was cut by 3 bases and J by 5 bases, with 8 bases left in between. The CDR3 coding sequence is TGCAGTGCTAGTTCCGGAGATCAGCCCCAGCATTTT. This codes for CSASSGDQPQHF.

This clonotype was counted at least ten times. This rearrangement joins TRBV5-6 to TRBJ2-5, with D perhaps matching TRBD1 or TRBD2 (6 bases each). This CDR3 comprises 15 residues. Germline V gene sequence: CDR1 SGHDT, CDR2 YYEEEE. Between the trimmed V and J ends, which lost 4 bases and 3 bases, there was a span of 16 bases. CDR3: CASSNPWGAEETQYF. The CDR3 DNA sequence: TGTGCCAGCAGCAACCCGTGGGGGGCTGAAGAGACCCAGTACTTC.

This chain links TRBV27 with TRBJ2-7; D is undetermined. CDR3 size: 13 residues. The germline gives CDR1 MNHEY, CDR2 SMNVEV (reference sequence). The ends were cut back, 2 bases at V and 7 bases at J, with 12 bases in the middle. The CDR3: CASSLLGLGEQYF. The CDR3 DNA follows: TGTGCCAGCAGTTTACTCGGGCTGGGGGAGCAGTACTTC.

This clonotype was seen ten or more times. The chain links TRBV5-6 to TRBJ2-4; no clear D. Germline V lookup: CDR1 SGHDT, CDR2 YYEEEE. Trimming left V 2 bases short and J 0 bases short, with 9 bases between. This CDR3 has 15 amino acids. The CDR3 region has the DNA TGTGCCAGCAGCTTTTATGGGGTAGCCAAAAACATTCAGTACTTC. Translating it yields CASSFYGVAKNIQYF. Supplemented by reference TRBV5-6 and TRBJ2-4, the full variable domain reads DAGVTQSPTHLIKTRGQQVTLRCSPKSGHDTVSWYQQALGQGPQFIFQYYEEEERQRGNFPDRFSGHQFPNYSSELNVNALLLGDSALYLCASSFYGVAKNIQYFGAGTRLSVL.